This T cell receptor beta chain was identified during a study of blood T cells in healthy people across ages. Study-wide results and limits: Reliance upon unsorted PBMCs precluded definitive naive versus antigen-experienced comparison.

Germline lookup yields CDR1 MNHNY and CDR2 SVGAGI (reference sequence). This CDR3 is 13 amino acids long. V lost 2 bases and J lost 8, with 12 bases in between. This clonotype was seen only a few times. What it recognizes is unknown. The individuals who served as donors were healthy Caucasians living in Russia, aged roughly 6 to 95. Alongside a J-beta primer mix, a sample-barcoded 5' primer served in a second PCR lasting about 7 to 11 cycles. Each of the cDNA molecules was tagged by a template-switch adaptor with 12 random nucleotides. TCRdb re-derived calls from the 5' RACE reads in MiXCR, one entry per CDR3 protein. Of fewer than 2 million distinct CDR3 sequences in the sample, 39% were seen once.

V gene TRBV6-6 combines with J gene TRBJ1-2; D is unresolved. The clonotype comes from a human donor in good health. Sequenced sample: blood. CDR3 residues: CASSYPGRFGYTF. In DNA, the CDR3 is TGTGCCAGCAGTTACCCAGGACGGTTCGGCTACACCTTC.